Below, 3 T cell receptor beta chains from the same sample are listed, as sequenced in a study of blood T cell repertoires in COVID-19. This table comes from immunoSEQ multiplex PCR, and its TCRdb copy is limited to in-frame clones, with some not included. The repertoire holds 210,000 or so clones, with 70% to 90% as singletons. Source material: peripheral blood. The receptors derive from a woman aged 40-49 years with acute or convalescent COVID-19.

This chain uses TRBV5-1 with TRBJ1-5; TRBD1 matches 9 bases. Losses at the gene ends were 0 bases for V and 11 bases for J; bases not matched to a gene: 6. This CDR3 spans 14 amino acids. In germline, CDR1 is SGHRS, CDR2 YFSETQ. CDR3 sequence: CASSLEGQGTAQHF. The CDR3 DNA is TGCGCCAGCAGCTTGGAAGGACAGGGGACAGCCCAGCATTTT.

This clone was detected a few times. This chain connects TRBV5-1 to TRBJ2-7; 9 bases align to TRBD1. The CDR3 is 14 amino acids. J gave up 6 bases and V 4 bases, and 8 bases lay outside the gene matches. Per the germline V gene, CDR1 is SGHRS and CDR2 is YFSETQ. Written as DNA, the CDR3 is TGCGCCAGCAGCCCAAAACAGGGGGCTAGCGAGCAGTACGTC. Amino acid sequence: CASSPKQGASEQYV.

The genes are TRBV6-6 and TRBJ2-2, with TRBD1 as a possible D gene (6 bases). V gave up 6 bases and J gave up 7 bases, with 18 bases separating them. The CDR3 has 15 amino acids. The germline V gene has CDR1 MNHNY and CDR2 SVGAGI (reference sequence). The CDR3 sequence is CASRPPRGESGELFF. DNA of the CDR3: TGTGCCAGCAGACCACCCAGGGGTGAAAGCGGGGAGCTGTTTTTT.